The sequence of this T cell receptor (beta chain) was determined in a study of blood T cell repertoires in COVID-19. The CDR3 runs to 16 residues. V was clipped by 3 bases and J by 3 bases, with 14 bases between them. Germline CDR1 reads MDHEN; CDR2 reads SYDVKM. In the original analysis: For nucleated cells, counts were estimated from reference gene primer amplification. The table came from immunoSEQ multiplex PCR; TCRdb's copy has only in-frame clones and leaves some out. V and J calls and clone size are those listed in that table; D and trimming were worked out from the DNA. This sample has more than 250,000 clones; roughly 86% occur once, and the top ten carry 0.7%.

The receptor comes from a human donor in a cohort sampled during active COVID-19. The chain combines TRBV28 with TRBJ1-4, with a possible D match to TRBD1 (5 bases). Specimen: peripheral blood. DNA for the CDR3: TGTGCCAGCAGTTTCGAAAGGGGATCGTCTAATGAAAAACTGTTTTTT. Amino acids: CASSFERGSSNEKLFF.